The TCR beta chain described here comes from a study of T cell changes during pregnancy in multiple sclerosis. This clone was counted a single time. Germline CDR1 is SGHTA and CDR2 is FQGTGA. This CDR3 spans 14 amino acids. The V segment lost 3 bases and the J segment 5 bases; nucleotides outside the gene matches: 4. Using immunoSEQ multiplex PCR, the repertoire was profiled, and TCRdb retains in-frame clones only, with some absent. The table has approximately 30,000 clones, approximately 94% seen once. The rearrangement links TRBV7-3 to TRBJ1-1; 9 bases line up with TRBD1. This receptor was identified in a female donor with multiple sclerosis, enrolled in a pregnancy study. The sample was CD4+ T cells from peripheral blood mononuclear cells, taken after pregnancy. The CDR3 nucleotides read TGTGCCAGCAGCTTTGGACAGGGGTGGACTGAAGCTTTCTTT. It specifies CASSFGQGWTEAFF.